These 21 T cell receptor beta chains were sequenced from one sample in a study of blood T cell repertoires in COVID-19. Data came from immunoSEQ multiplex PCR; TCRdb stores just in-frame clones and leaves some out. The table lists 190,000 or so clones, around 83% of them singletons. Sequences were obtained from peripheral blood. All receptors derive from a man in his fifties or sixties with active or convalescent COVID-19.

V usage is TRBV28 and J usage is TRBJ1-2, with 7 bases matching TRBD1. V lost 2 bases to trimming and J lost 2 bases; unmatched junction nucleotides: 8. The CDR3 spans 16 residues. CDR1 is MDHEN, CDR2 SYDVKM, per germline. The CDR3 DNA reads TGTGCCAGCAGTTTACTGGGACAGAGGGCCAACTATGGCTACACCTTC. It translates to CASSLLGQRANYGYTF.

The CDR3: CASSWEAISTDTQYF. As DNA, the CDR3 is TGTGCCAGCAGTTGGGAGGCGATTAGCACAGATACGCAGTATTTT. This chain joins TRBV6-5 and TRBJ2-3, with D maybe TRBD2 (6 bases). The CDR3 extends over 15 amino acids. Trimming shortened V by 4 bases and J by 0 bases, and 11 bases separated the two germline ends. The V gene's germline CDR1 is MNHEY and CDR2 SVGAGI.

This chain connects TRBV10-3 to TRBJ1-1; D remains unclear. With 7 bases removed from V and 1 base from J, the gap between germline ends came to 10 bases. From germline, CDR1 is ENHRY and CDR2 SYGVKD. This CDR3 has 13 amino acids. CDR3 coding DNA: TGTGCCATCACCAGATCAAGGAACACTGAAGCTTTCTTT. It encodes CAITRSRNTEAFF.

The V and J genes are TRBV5-1 and TRBJ2-2, with unresolved D. Between the trimmed V and J ends, which lost 4 bases and 1 base, there was a span of 8 bases. Looked up from germline, CDR1 is SGHRS and CDR2 is YFSETQ. The CDR3 consists of 14 residues. The CDR3 nucleotides read TGCGCCAGCAGCCCTCTCTTGAACACCGGGGAGCTGTTTTTT. Protein: CASSPLLNTGELFF. Full variable domain (remainder filled in from reference TRBV5-1 and TRBJ2-2): KAGVTQTPRYLIKTRGQQVTLSCSPISGHRSVSWYQQTPGQGLQFLFEYFSETQRNKGNFPGRFSGRQFSNSRSEMNVSTLELGDSALYLCASSPLLNTGELFFGEGSRLTVL.

In this sample, this clone turned up once. The chain joins TRBV3-1 (or the pseudogene TRBV3-2) to TRBJ1-2, with 10 bases that match TRBD1. CDR1 is LGHDT and CDR2 is YNNKEL in the germline V gene (reference sequence). The CDR3 extends over 16 amino acids. The V gene end was trimmed by 4 bases and the J gene end by 3 bases; junction bases not matched to a gene: 8. The CDR3 loop reads CASSLLDRGHDYGYTF. Here the CDR3 DNA reads TGTGCCAGCAGCCTCCTCGACAGGGGGCACGACTATGGCTACACCTTC.

The chain couples TRBV4-1 to TRBJ2-1, with 7 bases identical to TRBD2. Germline assignment: CDR1 MGHRA and CDR2 YSYEKL. The length of the CDR3 is 15 residues. V lost 0 bases and J lost 6; bases outside the gene matches: 5. CDR3 DNA: TGCGCCAGCAGCCAAGATTATTCGGGGGGCAATGAGCAGTTCTTC. Translating gives CASSQDYSGGNEQFF.

This rearrangement joins TRBV19 to TRBJ1-4, with 10 bases matching TRBD1. CDR1 LNHDA and CDR2 SQIVND come from the germline V gene (reference sequence). Trimming cost V 5 bases and J 8 bases; bases outside gene matches: 5. The length of the CDR3 is 14 residues. The CDR3 protein is CASSAGQGVEKLFF. Here the CDR3 DNA reads TGTGCCAGTAGTGCCGGACAGGGGGTCGAAAAACTGTTTTTT.

The chain carries TRBV5-1 and TRBJ2-2, with 14 positions matching TRBD2. The J segment lost 5 bases and the V segment lost 2 bases, leaving 5 bases of the junction unmatched. The CDR3 extends over 17 amino acids. The germline V gene has CDR1 SGHRS and CDR2 YFSETQ. For the CDR3, the DNA is TGCGCCAGCAGCTTAGGGACTAGCGGGAGCGGGACCGGGGAGCTGTTTTTT. Protein product: CASSLGTSGSGTGELFF.

The V and J genes are TRBV11-2 and TRBJ2-7, with 9 bases that match TRBD1. The CDR3 contains 15 residues. CDR1 and CDR2 (germline): SGHAT, FQNNGV. The V segment lost 6 bases and the J segment 3 bases; nucleotides outside the gene matches: 9. CDR3 nucleotide sequence: TGTGCCAGCAGGTACCGGGACAGGGAGAACTACGAGCAGTACTTC. Translation gives CASRYRDRENYEQYF.

The rearrangement joins TRBV18 to TRBJ2-3; D is possibly TRBD1 (6 bases). Trimming shortened V by 5 bases and J by 0 bases, and 15 bases separated the two germline ends. The CDR3 is made up of 16 amino acids. CDR1 and CDR2 from the germline V gene are KGHSH and LQKENI. CDR3 bases: TGTGCCAGCTCAGATAGACAGGTCCGCAGCACAGATACGCAGTATTTT. It specifies CASSDRQVRSTDTQYF.

The genes are TRBV5-1 and TRBJ1-2, with TRBD1 as a possible D gene (6 bases). Germline CDR1 SGHRS, CDR2 YFSETQ. Trimming stripped 2 bases from V and 6 bases from J, with 11 bases between. This CDR3 is built from 13 residues. The CDR3 protein is CASSLAGVDGYTF. CDR3 bases: TGCGCCAGCAGCTTAGCAGGGGTTGATGGCTACACCTTC.

The chain couples TRBV19 to TRBJ1-5; possibly TRBD1 for D (5 bases). The CDR3 has 15 residues. From germline, CDR1 is LNHDA and CDR2 SQIVND (reference sequence). The V end was cut by 1 base, the J end by 7 bases, with 14 bases between. CDR3 DNA: TGTGCCAGTAGTATAGCAGGGAATCGTGTCCAGCCCCAGCATTTT. It translates to CASSIAGNRVQPQHF.

This chain joins TRBV20-1 and TRBJ1-4; unclear D gene. CDR1 is DFQATT, CDR2 SNEGSKA, per germline (reference sequence). CDR3 length equals 11 residues. Between the trimmed V and J ends, which lost 3 bases and 8 bases, there was a span of 7 bases. The CDR3 bases are TGCAGTGCTAGTCAGAGGGAAAAACTGTTTTTT. The encoded protein is CSASQREKLFF.

This clone showed up many times. This chain links TRBV10-2 with TRBJ2-5, with 10 bases aligning to TRBD1. CDR3 length: 14 amino acids. The germline CDR1 and CDR2 sequences are WSHSY and SAAADI. Germline trimming cut 4 bases from V and 5 bases from J; bases unmatched to any gene: 4. CDR3 bases: TGCGCCAGCAGTGGGGACAGGGGACGGGAGACCCAGTACTTC. Translation: CASSGDRGRETQYF.

The V gene is TRBV24-1, the J gene TRBJ1-3, with 10 bases that match TRBD1. J lost 0 bases, V lost 4 bases, and 11 bases had no gene match. Germline CDR1 reads KGHDR; CDR2 reads SFDVKD. CDR3 length: 19 residues. The DNA of the CDR3 is TGTGCCACCAGTGAGCCCCCGACAGGGGGCTCCTCCTCTGGAAACACCATATATTTT. It encodes CATSEPPTGGSSSGNTIYF.

This clone is a singleton in its sample. This chain joins TRBV12-5 and TRBJ2-5, with D unresolved. CDR1 LGHNT and CDR2 FRNRAP come from the germline V gene. V lost 8 bases, J lost 5 bases, and 12 bases lay in between. There are 12 residues in the CDR3. CDR3: CASSRSGETQYF. In DNA form, the CDR3 reads TGTGCTAGTTCCAGGTCTGGTGAGACCCAGTACTTC.

A few counts support this clone. V usage is TRBV10-3 and J usage is TRBJ1-3, with 7 positions matching TRBD1. The CDR3 covers 13 residues. V lost 7 bases to trimming and J lost 4 bases; unmatched junction nucleotides: 4. Germline V gene data show CDR1 as ENHRY and CDR2 as SYGVKD. CDR3 sequence (DNA): TGTGCCATCATGACAGGGAGGGGAAACACCATATATTTT. Its translation is CAIMTGRGNTIYF.

The genes are TRBV4-1 and TRBJ2-1, with 10 nucleotides matching TRBD2. CDR3 size: 17 residues. Germline lookup yields CDR1 MGHRA and CDR2 YSYEKL. J gave up 2 bases and V 0 bases, and 4 bases lay outside the gene matches. CDR3 residues: CASSQDASGGPYNEQFF. In DNA form, the CDR3 reads TGCGCCAGCAGCCAAGATGCTAGCGGGGGACCCTACAATGAGCAGTTCTTC.

The chain employs TRBV14 and TRBJ1-5; no definite D call. CDR1 and CDR2 from the germline V gene are SGHDN and FVKESK. V was shortened by 5 bases and J by 5 bases, with 10 bases between the two germline ends. CDR3 size: 13 residues. CDR3 sequence reads: CASSKGRYQPQHF. DNA for the CDR3: TGTGCCAGCAGCAAAGGGCGGTATCAGCCCCAGCATTTT.

The chain carries TRBV12-3 or TRBV12-4 and TRBJ2-7; a possible D gene is TRBD1 (6 bases). V was shortened by 1 base and J by 10 bases, with 11 bases between the two germline ends. The CDR3 spans 12 residues. This CDR3 is CASSLGWTEQYF. CDR3 bases: TGTGCCAGCAGTTTAGGCTGGACAGAACAGTACTTC.

The chain uses TRBV6-5 and TRBJ2-7; possible D gene TRBD2, 5 bases. The length of the CDR3 is 14 residues. Trimming took off 2 bases at V and 4 bases at J, with 12 bases between the two ends. Per the germline V gene, CDR1 is MNHEY and CDR2 is SVGAGI. Written as DNA, the CDR3 is TGTGCCAGCAGTTACGGACTGGGGATTTACGAGCAGTACTTC. Translated, it gives CASSYGLGIYEQYF.